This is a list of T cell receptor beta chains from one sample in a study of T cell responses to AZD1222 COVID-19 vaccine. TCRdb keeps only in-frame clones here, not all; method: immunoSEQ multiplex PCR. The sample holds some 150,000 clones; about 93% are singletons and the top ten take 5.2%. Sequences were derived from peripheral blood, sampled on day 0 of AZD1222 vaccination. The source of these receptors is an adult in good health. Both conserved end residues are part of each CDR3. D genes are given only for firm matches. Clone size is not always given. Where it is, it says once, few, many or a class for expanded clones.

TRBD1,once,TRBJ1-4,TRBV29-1,TGCAGCGCCACAGGGGCAACTAATGAAAAACTGTTTTTT,CSATGATNEKLFF
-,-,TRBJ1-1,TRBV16,TGTGCCAGCAGCCCTCCGGGACGGTTGAACACTGAAGCTTTCTTT,CASSPPGRLNTEAFF
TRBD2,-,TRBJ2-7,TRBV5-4,TGTGCCAGCAGGGTAGCGGGGAAAGCACTCTACGAGCAGTACTTC,CASRVAGKALYEQYF
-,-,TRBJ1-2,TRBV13,TGTGCCAGCAGCTTAGCGAGGAGGGTGGACTATGGCTACACCTTC,CASSLARRVDYGYTF
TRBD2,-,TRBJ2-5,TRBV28,TGTGCCAGCAGACTTAGCGGGAGCCAAGAGACCCAGTACTTC,CASRLSGSQETQYF
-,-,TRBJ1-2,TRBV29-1,TGCAGCGCTAAAGGAGGGCGGGGAACGGGAGGCTACACCTTC,CSAKGGRGTGGYTF
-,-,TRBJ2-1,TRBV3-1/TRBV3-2,TGTGCCAGCAGCCCGCGCCCTACCGGGATTACCTACAATGAGCAGTTCTTC,CASSPRPTGITYNEQFF
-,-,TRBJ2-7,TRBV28,TGTGCCAGCAGCCTTCCTCAGGGGTACGAGCAGTACTTC,CASSLPQGYEQYF
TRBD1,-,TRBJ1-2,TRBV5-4,TGTGCCAGCAGCTCATCCAGGGGGCCCAGCTATGGCTACACCTTC,CASSSSRGPSYGYTF
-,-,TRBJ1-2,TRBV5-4,TGTGCCAGCAGCTTGGGCAGGGACTATGGCTACACCTTC,CASSLGRDYGYTF
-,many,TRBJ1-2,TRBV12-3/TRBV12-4,TGTGCCAGCACCGAACAGGGCTTTTATGGCTACACCTTC,CASTEQGFYGYTF
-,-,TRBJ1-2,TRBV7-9,TGTGCCAGCAGCCGGCCGTCAAATGATGGCTACACCTTC,CASSRPSNDGYTF